This entry lists 20 T cell receptor beta chains sequenced from one sample in a study of blood T cell repertoires in COVID-19. The repertoire was sequenced with immunoSEQ multiplex PCR; TCRdb's copy has only in-frame clones and lacks some. The table lists 20,000 to 25,000 clones, 80% to 90% of them singletons. Input material: peripheral blood. These receptors were collected from a man aged 65-85 years with acute or convalescent COVID-19.

V usage is TRBV20-1 and J usage is TRBJ1-2, with D tentatively TRBD1 (5 bases). Trimming cost V 3 bases and J 4 bases, with 15 bases left between them. The CDR3 runs 14 residues. In germline, CDR1 is DFQATT, CDR2 SNEGSKA (reference sequence). The DNA for the CDR3 is TGCAGTGCTAGTAAGGGGAATGAGTTCTATGGCTACACCTTC. Translating gives CSASKGNEFYGYTF.

The V and J genes are TRBV24-1 and TRBJ2-5; perhaps TRBD1 as D (6 bases). Looked up from germline, CDR1 is KGHDR and CDR2 is SFDVKD. The germline V and J ends were trimmed by 7 bases and 5 bases, with 13 bases remaining between them. The CDR3 covers 13 residues. CDR3 region: CATSRTVPETQYF. The CDR3 DNA reads as TGTGCCACCAGCCGGACAGTCCCCGAGACCCAGTACTTC.

V gene TRBV5-1 combines with J gene TRBJ2-1; no clear D gene. Trimming left V 2 bases short and J 4 bases short, with 4 bases between. This CDR3 is 12 amino acids long. Germline V gene lookup returns CDR1 SGHRS and CDR2 YFSETQ. CDR3 in amino acids: CASSFEYNEQFF. DNA for the CDR3: TGCGCCAGCAGCTTTGAGTACAATGAGCAGTTCTTC.

The rearrangement joins TRBV15 to TRBJ2-2; the D is unclear. Trimming pared 0 bases from V and 2 bases from J, leaving 7 bases between. The CDR3 runs 15 residues. Germline loops: CDR1 LNHNV, CDR2 YYDKDF (reference sequence). CDR3 sequence: CATSRDLLNTGELFF. The CDR3 bases are TGTGCCACCAGCAGAGATCTTCTTAACACCGGGGAGCTGTTTTTT.

This chain links TRBV19 with TRBJ2-7; 12 bases align to TRBD2. Trimming took 7 bases from V and 4 from J; bases not matched to a gene: 2. The CDR3 is 13 residues long. Germline lookup yields CDR1 LNHDA and CDR2 SQIVND (reference sequence). CDR3 DNA: TGTGCCAGTAAACTAGCGGGAGGATACGAGCAGTACTTC. Its translation is CASKLAGGYEQYF.

The chain links TRBV7-6 to TRBJ1-3; 10 positions agree with TRBD1. The J segment lost 3 bases and the V segment lost 1 base, leaving 3 bases of the junction unmatched. The CDR3 is made up of 16 amino acids. CDR1 is SGHVS, CDR2 FNYEAQ, per germline. Written as DNA, the CDR3 is TGTGCCAGCAGCTTAGGACAGGGGGCTAATGGAAACACCATATATTTT. Encoded protein: CASSLGQGANGNTIYF.

The CDR3 DNA reads as TGTGCCAGCACGCGGGGCGAAGGCTATGGCTACACCTTC. The encoded protein is CASTRGEGYGYTF. This sequence joins TRBV6-5 and TRBJ1-2; D is possibly TRBD1 (5 bases). Looked up from germline, CDR1 is MNHEY and CDR2 is SVGAGI. This CDR3 has 13 amino acids. Trimming pared 7 bases from V and 4 bases from J, leaving 13 bases between.

The rearrangement links TRBV7-6 to TRBJ2-5, with TRBD1 matching over 9 bases. This CDR3 contains 15 residues. Germline CDR1 SGHVS, CDR2 FNYEAQ. V was pared by 4 bases and J by 4 bases, with 7 bases of the junction left unmatched. The CDR3 sequence is CASSSGVGQGETQYF. In nucleotides, the CDR3 is TGTGCCAGCAGCTCCGGGGTGGGACAGGGAGAGACCCAGTACTTC.

The chain uses TRBV10-2 and TRBJ1-1; D unresolved. V shed 2 bases and J shed 5 bases, with 9 bases lying between them. This CDR3 has 13 residues. The germline CDR1 and CDR2 sequences are WSHSY and SAAADI. The CDR3 nucleotides are TGCGCCAGCAGTGAGGGGCGGGGAACTGAAGCTTTCTTT. Residues: CASSEGRGTEAFF.

This sequence joins TRBV18 and TRBJ2-7, with a possible D match to TRBD1 (5 bases). The CDR3 is made up of 12 amino acids. Germline assignment: CDR1 KGHSH and CDR2 LQKENI. Between the trimmed V and J ends, which lost 4 bases and 3 bases, there was a span of 7 bases. CDR3 region: CASSQDNYEQYF. The CDR3 nucleotides read TGTGCCAGCTCACAGGACAACTACGAGCAGTACTTC.

The gene calls are TRBV19 and TRBJ2-7, with a weak D call TRBD1 (7 bases). The CDR3 has 11 amino acids. CDR1 and CDR2 (germline): LNHDA, SQIVND (reference sequence). V was shortened by 4 bases and J by 10 bases, with 11 bases between the two germline ends. In DNA form, the CDR3 reads TGTGCCAGTAGTACGGGGGACAGACAGTACTTC. Its protein product is CASSTGDRQYF.

The chain carries TRBV27 and TRBJ1-4, with D tentatively TRBD1 (6 bases). This CDR3 has 12 residues. Germline assignment: CDR1 MNHEY and CDR2 SMNVEV (reference sequence). V dropped 5 bases and J dropped 7 bases, with 8 bases sitting between them. The CDR3 loop reads CASSQGGEKLFF. CDR3 nucleotide sequence: TGTGCCAGCAGTCAAGGGGGTGAAAAACTGTTTTTT.

This clone was recorded only once. V is TRBV19 and J is TRBJ2-3; 7 positions agree with TRBD1. The CDR3 has 13 amino acids. The J segment lost 5 bases and the V segment lost 3 bases, leaving 2 bases of the junction unmatched. Germline V gene data show CDR1 as LNHDA and CDR2 as SQIVND (reference sequence). The CDR3 loop is CASSIGQEDTQYF. The CDR3 DNA follows: TGTGCCAGTAGTATTGGACAGGAAGATACGCAGTATTTT.

In DNA form, the CDR3 reads TGCGCCAGCAGCCCACGGACAGGGCTCTCCTACGAGCAGTACTTC. Amino acids: CASSPRTGLSYEQYF. The rearrangement joins TRBV5-1 to TRBJ2-7, with 8 bases that match TRBD1. CDR1 and CDR2 (germline): SGHRS, YFSETQ. This CDR3 region has 15 residues. The V and J ends lost 4 bases and 0 bases, in that order; junction bases with no gene match: 6.

The chain combines TRBV19 with TRBJ2-7, with 8 nucleotides matching TRBD2. The germline V gene has CDR1 LNHDA and CDR2 SQIVND (reference sequence). With V trimmed by 5 bases and J by 5 bases, 11 bases remained unmatched. This CDR3 comprises 15 residues. The CDR3 here is CASSGFRGLVNEQYF. The CDR3 DNA follows: TGTGCCAGTAGTGGATTCAGGGGACTAGTTAACGAGCAGTACTTC.

The V and J genes are TRBV15 and TRBJ2-1; perhaps TRBD2 as D (6 bases). CDR3 length: 17 amino acids. Per the germline V gene, CDR1 is LNHNV and CDR2 is YYDKDF (reference sequence). V lost 8 bases to trimming and J lost 0 bases, with 20 bases between them. CDR3 region: CATCLTGVTRSYNEQFF. CDR3 nucleotides: TGTGCCACCTGCTTAACGGGGGTTACCCGCTCCTACAATGAGCAGTTCTTC.

This clone was recorded only once. The chain has TRBV2 and TRBJ1-6; perhaps TRBD1 as D (6 bases). The germline gives CDR1 SNHLY, CDR2 FYNNEI. The CDR3 runs to 13 residues. V was clipped by 6 bases and J by 7 bases, with 10 bases between them. The CDR3 loop reads CASREDRNSPLHF. CDR3 DNA: TGTGCCAGCAGGGAGGACAGAAATTCACCCCTCCACTTT.

CDR3 sequence (DNA): TGTGCCAGCAGTTTCTTTCCCGGGGAGCTGTTTTTT. It yields the protein CASSFFPGELFF. The V gene is TRBV2, the J gene TRBJ2-2; no clear D. Trimming removed 5 bases at V and 6 bases at J, with 7 bases between. The CDR3 is made up of 12 amino acids. Germline values: CDR1 SNHLY, CDR2 FYNNEI.

V gene TRBV2 combines with J gene TRBJ2-7, with 9 bases fitting TRBD2. V gave up 4 bases and J gave up 6 bases; unmatched junction bases: 7. CDR3 length: 14 amino acids. Germline V gene lookup returns CDR1 SNHLY and CDR2 FYNNEI. CDR3 residues: CASSAGGGDPEQYF. DNA for the CDR3: TGTGCCAGCAGTGCCGGCGGGGGGGACCCCGAGCAGTACTTC.

As DNA, the CDR3 is TGTGCCAGCAGCTACCCGGGAACCCTTGTCATCACTACGCAGTATTTT. Amino acids: CASSYPGTLVITTQYF. This chain joins TRBV7-9 and TRBJ2-3; tentative D call: TRBD2 (5 bases). CDR1 is SEHNR and CDR2 is FQNEAQ in the germline V gene (reference sequence). Trimming took 4 bases from V and 8 from J, leaving 22 bases between them. This CDR3 region has 16 residues.